The 16 T cell receptor beta chains in this list originate from one sample, sequenced in a study of technical replicates of blood from several donors. Some clones are missing from TCRdb's copy, which holds only in-frame ones; the method was immunoSEQ multiplex PCR. The sample includes 75,000 to 85,000 clones, under 97% seen only once; the top ten take about 0.36%. Source material: T cells isolated from PBMCs. Receptor source: a human donor in good health.

This clone has just a few counts. V is TRBV2 and J is TRBJ2-1; the match to TRBD2 covers 9 bases. Germline lookup yields CDR1 SNHLY and CDR2 FYNNEI. The CDR3 length is 17 residues. Trimming took 2 bases from V and 2 from J; bases not matched to a gene: 7. Here the CDR3 DNA reads TGTGCCAGCAGTGAATTAGCGTCTAGCGGGGCCTACAATGAGCAGTTCTTC. Its protein product is CASSELASSGAYNEQFF.

The genes are TRBV5-1 and TRBJ2-7; perhaps TRBD1 as D (6 bases). Between the trimmed V and J ends, which lost 2 bases and 6 bases, there was a span of 9 bases. CDR3 length: 12 residues. Germline CDR1 and CDR2: SGHRS and YFSETQ. As DNA, the CDR3 is TGCGCCAGCAGCTTCGGGACACCCGAGCAGTACTTC. This gives the protein CASSFGTPEQYF.

The rearrangement links TRBV6-5 to TRBJ1-4; 9 bases are shared with TRBD1. This CDR3 spans 14 amino acids. V dropped 5 bases and J dropped 8; count of bases not matched to a gene: 6. CDR1 is MNHEY and CDR2 is SVGAGI in the germline V gene. DNA for the CDR3: TGTGCCAGCAGTGATACAGGGGGCCGGGAAAAACTGTTTTTT. Protein: CASSDTGGREKLFF.

The chain couples TRBV19 to TRBJ2-1; 10 bases line up with TRBD1. The CDR3 loop spans 16 amino acids. Germline V gene sequence: CDR1 LNHDA, CDR2 SQIVND (reference sequence). The J segment lost 6 bases and the V segment lost 1 base, leaving 6 bases of the junction unmatched. Written as DNA, the CDR3 is TGTGCCAGTAGTATAGTAAGGGACAGGGGATTCAATGAGCAGTTCTTC. Protein sequence: CASSIVRDRGFNEQFF.

The chain recombines TRBV18 with TRBJ1-4; D call uncertain. This CDR3 spans 17 amino acids. The V and J ends lost 0 bases and 0 bases respectively, with 11 bases between them. CDR1 is KGHSH, CDR2 LQKENI, per germline. Here the CDR3 DNA reads TGTGCCAGCTCACCACCGAATATGGCTGCAACTAATGAAAAACTGTTTTTT. Its protein is CASSPPNMAATNEKLFF.

The rearrangement uses TRBV7-2 and TRBJ2-4; D ambiguous. The length of the CDR3 is 14 residues. Trimming shortened V by 3 bases and J by 8 bases, and 14 bases separated the two germline ends. CDR1 is SGHTA, CDR2 FQGNSA, per germline. The CDR3 nucleotides are TGTGCCAGCAGCTTTGAATCTAACCGGGACATTCAGTACTTC. Translation gives CASSFESNRDIQYF. The variable domain in full, completed from reference TRBV7-2 and TRBJ2-4, reads GAGVSQSPSNKVTEKGKDVELRCDPISGHTALYWYRQSLGQGLEFLIYFQGNSAPDKSGLPSDRFSAERTGGSVSTLTIQRTQQEDSAVYLCASSFESNRDIQYFGAGTRLSVL.

In this sample, this clone turned up once. V and J are TRBV4-1 and TRBJ2-1; a possible D gene is TRBD2 (7 bases). The CDR3 is 14 residues long. Germline V gene sequence: CDR1 MGHRA, CDR2 YSYEKL. Trimming stripped 4 bases from V and 3 bases from J, with 10 bases between. The CDR3 loop reads CASSRGGGYNEQFF. The CDR3 DNA follows: TGCGCCAGCAGCCGGGGAGGGGGCTACAATGAGCAGTTCTTC.

The chain recombines TRBV9 with TRBJ2-1, with 8 bases aligning to TRBD2. The CDR3 is 15 residues long. V lost 6 bases and J lost 0; bases outside the gene matches: 5. Germline lookup yields CDR1 SGDLS and CDR2 YYNGEE. Here the CDR3 reads CASTYSGSSYNEQFF. DNA of the CDR3: TGTGCCAGCACGTACAGCGGGAGCTCCTACAATGAGCAGTTCTTC.

This clone has just one count. The chain links TRBV6-1 to TRBJ1-5; 7 nucleotides agree with TRBD1. The CDR3 has 15 residues. Germline V gives CDR1 MNHNS, CDR2 SASEGT. Trimming cost V 6 bases and J 2 bases; bases outside gene matches: 7. CDR3 nucleotides: TGTGCCAGCAGCCATACAGGGGATGGCAATCAGCCCCAGCATTTT. Protein: CASSHTGDGNQPQHF.

The V and J genes are TRBV15 and TRBJ1-1; weak D call: TRBD1 (5 bases). The V end was cut by 0 bases, the J end by 4 bases, with 9 bases between. In germline, CDR1 is LNHNV, CDR2 YYDKDF (reference sequence). This CDR3 region has 14 residues. This CDR3 is CATSRELGGTEAFF. The CDR3 DNA is TGTGCCACCAGCAGAGAGTTGGGGGGCACTGAAGCTTTCTTT.

This chain joins TRBV7-2 and TRBJ2-5; D unresolved. V was pared by 1 base and J by 0 bases, with 9 bases between. The CDR3 spans 15 residues. Germline values: CDR1 SGHTA, CDR2 FQGNSA. The CDR3, as DNA: TGTGCCAGCAGCTTAGTAGTCGGTTACCAAGAGACCCAGTACTTC. The encoded protein is CASSLVVGYQETQYF. The full variable domain, completed using reference TRBV7-2 and TRBJ2-5, is GAGVSQSPSNKVTEKGKDVELRCDPISGHTALYWYRQSLGQGLEFLIYFQGNSAPDKSGLPSDRFSAERTGGSVSTLTIQRTQQEDSAVYLCASSLVVGYQETQYFGPGTRLLVL.

The rearrangement joins TRBV11-2 to TRBJ1-4; no reliable D call. Germline V lookup: CDR1 SGHAT, CDR2 FQNNGV. The CDR3 contains 14 residues. Deletions cut 4 bases from V and 4 bases from J, with 10 bases between. The CDR3 loop is CASSYNSINEKLFF. As DNA, the CDR3 is TGTGCCAGCAGCTATAACAGCATTAATGAAAAACTGTTTTTT.

The chain couples TRBV10-1 to TRBJ2-3; TRBD2 might be the D (5 bases). Germline-derived CDR1 and CDR2 are WNHNN and SYGVQD (reference sequence). Between the trimmed V and J ends, which lost 4 bases and 2 bases, there was a span of 13 bases. This CDR3 is 15 amino acids long. The CDR3 loop reads CASSASGLLTDTQYF. The CDR3 bases are TGCGCCAGCAGTGCGAGCGGACTGCTCACAGATACGCAGTATTTT.

The chain recombines TRBV5-1 with TRBJ1-2; no definite D call. Germline CDR1 is SGHRS and CDR2 is YFSETQ. CDR3 length equals 14 residues. Between the trimmed V and J ends, which lost 4 bases and 2 bases, there was a span of 12 bases. In DNA form, the CDR3 reads TGCGCCAGCAGCCCGGGAACCTCCAACTATGGCTACACCTTC. Its protein product is CASSPGTSNYGYTF.

This chain joins TRBV4-3 and TRBJ1-1; D is unclear. The CDR3 totals 15 residues. Germline V lookup: CDR1 LGHNA, CDR2 YSLEER. Trimming pared 5 bases from V and 6 bases from J, leaving 19 bases between. CDR3 nucleotide sequence: TGCGCCAGCAGCGTAACGGGTACTTCATGGGCTGAAGCTTTCTTT. This encodes CASSVTGTSWAEAFF.

V and J are TRBV13 and TRBJ1-5; 7 nucleotides match TRBD1. Looked up from germline, CDR1 is PRHDT and CDR2 is FYEKMQ (reference sequence). After removal of 1 base from V and 6 bases from J, the junction contained 0 bases not matched to a gene. The CDR3 extends over 13 amino acids. The CDR3 region has the DNA TGTGCCAGCAGCTTAGAGGGGGCTCAGCCCCAGCATTTT. It yields the protein CASSLEGAQPQHF.